The 10 T cell receptor beta chains listed next were all sequenced from one sample in a study of cytomegalovirus exposure and HLA in healthy donors. The PCR was carried out with 60 Vbeta primers and 13 Jbeta primers. Some clones are missing from TCRdb's copy, which holds only in-frame ones; the method was immunoSEQ multiplex PCR. The sample holds some 120,000 clones; 70% to 80% are singletons and the top ten take around 4.4%. Sample: PBMCs. The receptors shown here come from a man younger than 45 in good health and CMV-seropositive.

The genes are TRBV18 and TRBJ2-7; D remains ambiguous. V lost 2 bases and J lost 0, with 8 bases in between. The length of the CDR3 is 14 residues. CDR1 and CDR2 from the germline V gene are KGHSH and LQKENI. The chain's CDR3 is CASSPNRDSYEQYF. The CDR3, as DNA: TGTGCCAGCTCACCAAACAGAGACTCCTACGAGCAGTACTTC.

The rearrangement links TRBV7-2 to TRBJ1-6; tentatively, D is TRBD1 (6 bases). V gave up 0 bases and J gave up 10 bases, with 16 bases separating them. The CDR3 runs 16 residues. Per germline, CDR1 SGHTA and CDR2 FQGNSA. This CDR3 reads CASSLAAGGPWSPLHF. DNA for the CDR3: TGTGCCAGCAGCTTAGCAGCCGGGGGGCCGTGGTCACCCCTCCACTTT.

About this clone: The germline gene is not matched at one end of the junction; a read error may be the cause. The V and J genes are TRBV7-3 and TRBJ1-2; the D gene is possibly TRBD1 (5 bases). Germline V lookup: CDR1 SGHTA, CDR2 FQGTGA. CDR3 length: 16 amino acids. The CDR3 nucleotides read TGTTCCAGCAGCCCTCTCCATCAGGGAAGTTTCTATGGCTACACCTTC. Its protein is CSSSPLHQGSFYGYTF.

In its sample, this clone was seen once. V is TRBV7-3 and J is TRBJ1-1, with 7 bases that match TRBD1. V lost 4 bases to trimming and J lost 3 bases; unmatched junction nucleotides: 2. The CDR3 totals 13 residues. Per the germline V gene, CDR1 is SGHTA and CDR2 is FQGTGA. The CDR3 DNA sequence: TGTGCCAGCAGCTCCAGGGGGTACACTGAAGCTTTCTTT. Its translation: CASSSRGYTEAFF.

To note about this clone: Mismatch with germline at one junction end may stem from a read error. V gene TRBV30 combines with J gene TRBJ2-1, with 10 bases aligning to TRBD2. Germline V gene sequence: CDR1 GTSNPN, CDR2 SVGIG (reference sequence). This CDR3 region has 15 residues. The CDR3 loop is CAWSVFLAGASRWIF. In DNA form, the CDR3 reads TGTGCCTGGAGTGTATTCCTAGCGGGAGCCAGCCGGTGGATCTTC.

The gene calls are TRBV5-6 and TRBJ2-3; D perhaps matches TRBD2 (5 bases). CDR3 length: 15 residues. Trimming removed 3 bases at V and 0 bases at J, with 11 bases between. CDR1 is SGHDT, CDR2 YYEEEE, per germline. In DNA form, the CDR3 reads TGTGCCAGCAGCTCCGGACTTCCTAGCACAGATACGCAGTATTTT. It encodes CASSSGLPSTDTQYF. The full variable domain, its missing parts supplied by reference TRBV5-6 and TRBJ2-3, is DAGVTQSPTHLIKTRGQQVTLRCSPKSGHDTVSWYQQALGQGPQFIFQYYEEEERQRGNFPDRFSGHQFPNYSSELNVNALLLGDSALYLCASSSGLPSTDTQYFGPGTRLTVL.

J is TRBJ1-1 and V is TRBV21-1. TRBV21-1 has pseudogene status. CDR3 length equals 13 residues. The CDR3 region has the DNA TGTGCCAGCAGCAAAAGATCGCCGGTTGAAGCTTTCTTT. Translating gives CASSKRSPVEAFF.

The table lists this clone with a few counts. Relative to the germline gene, one junction end is altered; a read error may explain this. The chain carries TRBV7-3 and TRBJ1-4; possible D gene TRBD1, 5 bases. This CDR3 has 15 amino acids. Germline CDR1 reads SGHTA; CDR2 reads FQGTGA. CDR3 sequence reads: CASILREGLNEKLFF. Here the CDR3 DNA reads TGTGCCAGCATCTTACGGGAGGGGTTAAACGAAAAACTGTTTTTT.

V gene TRBV16 combines with J gene TRBJ2-5; D not resolved. The CDR3 loop spans 13 amino acids. The V end was cut by 3 bases, the J end by 7 bases, with 12 bases between. Germline-derived CDR1 and CDR2 are KGHSY and FQNENV. CDR3 nucleotides: TGTGCCAGCAGCCAGGGCTCGCGATCGACCCAGTACTTC. Translating it yields CASSQGSRSTQYF. Full variable domain (rest looked up from reference TRBV16 and TRBJ2-5): GEEVAQTPKHLVRGEGQKAKLYCAPIKGHSYVFWYQQVLKNEFKFLISFQNENVFDETGMPKERFSAKCLPNSPCSLEIQATKLEDSAVYFCASSQGSRSTQYFGPGTRLLVL.

The chain employs TRBV5-1 and TRBJ2-3; 15 bases match TRBD2. In germline, CDR1 is SGHRS, CDR2 YFSETQ. The CDR3 contains 16 residues. With V trimmed by 4 bases and J by 4 bases, 4 bases remained unmatched. CDR3 residues: CASSHGLAGGSDTQYF. CDR3 DNA sequence: TGCGCCAGCAGCCACGGACTAGCGGGGGGGTCAGATACGCAGTATTTT.